This entry is about one T cell receptor (beta chain). Its antigen is still unknown. CDR3 length equals 17 residues. Germline V gene sequence: CDR1 SGHTA, CDR2 FQGNSA. Losses at the gene ends were 1 base for V and 7 bases for J; bases not matched to a gene: 8. PCR used 60 Vbeta primers and 13 Jbeta primers. The assay was immunoSEQ multiplex PCR, and TCRdb's table has in-frame clones only and misses some. The sample carries about 280,000 clones, around nine tenths recorded once. This entry comes from a study of cytomegalovirus exposure and HLA in healthy donors. Study-wide points: Investigators reported 150 to 200 TCR beta chains as tied to cytomegalovirus. Later on, a genetic analysis was performed. It linked a missense variant in DCLRE1C with V- and J-gene trimming of TCR beta.

This TCR was recovered from a woman younger than 30 in good health and CMV-seronegative. This sequence joins TRBV7-2 and TRBJ1-5, with 12 bases matching TRBD1. Source material: PBMCs. DNA of the CDR3: TGTGCCAGCAGCTTAGGGGGGACAGGGGGCGCCGGGCAGCCCCAGCATTTT. This sequence encodes CASSLGGTGGAGQPQHF.